This is a list of T cell receptor beta chains from one sample in a study of shared clonotypes between healthy human individuals. Some clones are missing from TCRdb's copy, which holds only in-frame ones; the method was immunoSEQ multiplex PCR. Here the sample spans millions of clones, about 92% being singletons. The sample was naive CD8+ T cells from PBMCs. The receptors derive from a man aged 18 to 29 in good health. Some clones in this sample may be carry-over from other donors' samples. CDR3s include the opening cysteine and the closing phenylalanine or tryptophan. The D gene is left open where the match is weak. Clone size is shown for a subset of rows, as once, few, many or a class of expanded clone.

TRBD2 | TRBJ2-3 | 15 | - | TRBV28 | CASSLLTSGTDTQYF | TGTGCCAGCAGTTTACTGACTAGCGGCACAGATACGCAGTATTTT
TRBD2 | TRBJ2-7 | 14 | - | TRBV5-6 | CASSFRNGGDEQYF | TGTGCCAGCAGCTTCCGGAACGGGGGGGACGAGCAGTACTTC
- | TRBJ1-2 | 14 | - | TRBV27 | CASSPRERRRGYTF | TGTGCCAGCAGTCCCCGGGAAAGGCGGCGGGGCTACACCTTC
TRBD1 | TRBJ1-4 | 15 | once | TRBV7-6 | CASSDRDRTNEKLFF | TGTGCCAGCAGCGACCGGGACAGAACTAATGAAAAACTGTTTTTT
- | TRBJ2-1 | 16 | once | TRBV10-3 | CAISERRGSSYNEQFF | TGTGCCATCAGTGAGCGTCGGGGAAGCTCCTACAATGAGCAGTTCTTC
TRBD2 | TRBJ2-5 | 20 | once | TRBV4-3 | CASSQRDSISGLAGGETQYF | TGCGCCAGCAGCCAAAGGGACTCAATTTCCGGACTAGCGGGAGGAGAGACCCAGTACTTC
TRBD1 | TRBJ2-7 | 14 | - | TRBV28 | CASSLQGEAYEQYF | TGTGCCAGCAGTTTACAGGGGGAAGCCTACGAGCAGTACTTC
TRBD2 | TRBJ2-7 | 17 | - | TRBV5-5 | CASSLATSGRAQYEQYF | TGTGCCAGCAGCTTGGCGACTAGCGGGAGGGCCCAATACGAGCAGTACTTC
- | TRBJ1-2 | 14 | - | TRBV10-2 | CASSETVLNYGYTF | TGCGCCAGCAGTGAGACAGTTCTTAACTATGGCTACACCTTC
- | TRBJ1-5 | 13 | - | TRBV28 | CASSLFRGQPQHF | TGTGCCAGCAGTTTATTCCGCGGCCAGCCCCAGCATTTT
TRBD1 | TRBJ1-2 | 15 | - | TRBV19 | CASSPRTGSSLGYTF | TGTGCCAGTAGTCCACGGACAGGGAGTTCCCTTGGCTACACCTTC
TRBD2 | TRBJ2-3 | 15 | - | TRBV4-3 | CASSTGLAGGDTQYF | TGCGCCAGCAGCACGGGACTAGCGGGAGGAGATACGCAGTATTTT
- | TRBJ2-2 | 15 | once | TRBV28 | CASRFQGRNTGELFF | TGTGCCAGCAGGTTCCAGGGGAGAAACACCGGGGAGCTGTTTTTT
TRBD1 | TRBJ2-7 | 16 | - | TRBV11-2 | CASTRHSGTGAYEQYF | TGTGCCAGCACTAGACACTCAGGGACAGGGGCCTACGAGCAGTACTTC
TRBD1 | TRBJ1-2 | 16 | - | TRBV7-9 | CASSLGGQGLSYGYTF | TGTGCCAGCAGCTTAGGAGGACAGGGGCTTTCCTATGGCTACACCTTC
- | TRBJ1-1 | 14 | - | TRBV11-2 | CASSFSGANTEAFF | TGTGCCAGCAGCTTTTCCGGGGCTAACACTGAAGCTTTCTTT
TRBD2 | TRBJ2-1 | 19 | - | TRBV27 | CASSPILHIGSGVHNEQFF | TGTGCCAGCAGTCCCATACTCCATATTGGGAGCGGGGTTCACAATGAGCAGTTCTTC
- | TRBJ1-2 | 15 | once | TRBV27 | CASSSAPQEVYGYTF | TGTGCCAGCAGTTCCGCGCCCCAGGAAGTCTATGGCTACACCTTC
- | TRBJ2-7 | 11 | - | TRBV30 | CASASSYEQYF | TGTGCCTCCGCGAGCTCCTACGAGCAGTACTTC
TRBD1 | TRBJ2-1 | 14 | - | TRBV11-2 | CASSLAGTVNEQFF | TGTGCCAGCAGCTTAGCCGGGACAGTTAATGAGCAGTTCTTC
- | TRBJ2-3 | 16 | - | TRBV4-1 | CASSQGDEAPTDTQYF | TGCGCCAGCAGCCAAGGCGACGAAGCACCCACAGATACGCAGTATTTT
- | TRBJ1-5 | 16 | - | TRBV23-1 | CASYTGANSGNQPQHF | TGCGCCAGCTACACGGGCGCGAACTCGGGCAATCAGCCCCAGCATTTT
- | TRBJ2-7 | 14 | - | TRBV28 | CATQGAVHPYEQYF | TGTGCCACCCAAGGGGCGGTCCACCCCTACGAGCAGTACTTC
- | TRBJ2-1 | 15 | - | TRBV19 | CASSNRGISFDEQFF | TGTGCCAGTAGTAACCGAGGTATATCTTTCGATGAGCAGTTCTTC
TRBD1 | TRBJ1-5 | 15 | - | TRBV19 | CASRNGQDHYQPQHF | TGTGCCAGTAGAAACGGACAGGATCACTATCAGCCCCAGCATTTT
- | TRBJ1-1 | 14 | once | TRBV29-1 | CSAWGGVMNTEAFF | TGCAGCGCCTGGGGGGGGGTCATGAACACTGAAGCTTTCTTT
TRBD1 | TRBJ1-2 | 14 | - | TRBV27 | CASRGEGGGSGYTF | TGTGCCAGCAGGGGAGAGGGAGGGGGCAGTGGCTACACCTTC
- | TRBJ1-1 | 13 | - | TRBV18 | CASSPGRNTEAFF | TGTGCCAGCTCACCAGGAAGGAACACTGAAGCTTTCTTT
- | TRBJ1-5 | 15 | once | TRBV2 | CASSEAPDLNQPQHF | TGTGCCAGCAGTGAAGCCCCAGACTTGAATCAGCCCCAGCATTTT
- | TRBJ2-7 | 16 | once | TRBV5-3 | CARSRRSFGRPYEQYF | TGTGCCAGAAGCCGTCGGTCTTTCGGCCGTCCCTACGAGCAGTACTTC
- | TRBJ1-3 | 17 | - | TRBV12-2 | CASRLGNWGSAGNTIYF | TGTGCAAGTCGCTTAGGGAATTGGGGCAGCGCTGGAAACACCATATATTTT
- | TRBJ2-3 | 14 | - | TRBV11-2 | CASSQRTGTDTQYF | TGTGCCAGCAGCCAGCGGACCGGCACAGATACGCAGTATTTT
TRBD1 | TRBJ1-5 | 14 | - | TRBV5-8 | CASNEDRGHQPQHF | TGTGCCAGCAACGAGGACAGGGGGCATCAGCCCCAGCATTTT
TRBD2 | TRBJ2-1 | 16 | - | TRBV10-3 | CAIRGSLAGAVDEQFF | TGTGCCATCAGGGGCTCACTAGCGGGTGCGGTCGATGAGCAGTTCTTC
- | TRBJ1-1 | 13 | - | TRBV27 | CASREVGDTEAFF | TGTGCCAGCAGAGAAGTAGGGGACACTGAAGCTTTCTTT
- | TRBJ1-1 | 15 | - | TRBV4-1 | CASSHATGLNTEAFF | TGCGCCAGCAGCCACGCAACAGGGCTGAACACTGAAGCTTTCTTT
TRBD1 | TRBJ2-2 | 16 | - | TRBV10-3 | CAISDWDSPNTGELFF | TGTGCCATCAGTGACTGGGACAGTCCGAACACCGGGGAGCTGTTTTTT
- | TRBJ2-5 | 15 | - | TRBV11-2 | CASSFWPGAMETQYF | TGTGCCAGCAGCTTTTGGCCGGGGGCAATGGAGACCCAGTACTTC
TRBD2 | TRBJ2-2 | 15 | once | TRBV4-1 | CASSQLADRGGELFF | TGCGCCAGCAGCCAGCTAGCGGATCGCGGCGGGGAGCTGTTTTTT
TRBD2 | TRBJ2-2 | 18 | - | TRBV9 | CASSTRTSGRAVTGELFF | TGTGCCAGCAGCACAAGGACTAGCGGGAGGGCGGTCACCGGGGAGCTGTTTTTT
TRBD1 | TRBJ2-6 | 16 | once | TRBV10-2 | CAANPGQGSGANVLTF | TGCGCCGCCAATCCGGGACAGGGCTCTGGGGCCAACGTCCTGACTTTC
- | TRBJ2-7 | 11 | - | TRBV29-1 | CSVKQGYEQYF | TGCAGCGTAAAACAGGGCTACGAGCAGTACTTC
TRBD1 | TRBJ2-7 | 15 | - | TRBV9 | CASSEGQVGTYEQYF | TGTGCCAGCAGCGAGGGACAGGTGGGTACCTACGAGCAGTACTTC
- | TRBJ1-3 | 18 | - | TRBV9 | CASSVEDSWGIAGNTIYF | TGTGCCAGCAGCGTAGAGGACAGTTGGGGTATTGCTGGAAACACCATATATTTT